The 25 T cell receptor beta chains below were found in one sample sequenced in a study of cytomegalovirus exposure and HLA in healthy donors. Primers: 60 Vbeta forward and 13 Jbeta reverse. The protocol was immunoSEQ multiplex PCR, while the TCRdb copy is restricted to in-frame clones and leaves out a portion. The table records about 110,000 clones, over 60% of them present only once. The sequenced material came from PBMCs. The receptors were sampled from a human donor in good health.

CDR3 amino acids: CASSQVVRTSGQETQYF. In DNA, the CDR3 is TGTGCCAGCAGCCAAGTGGTACGGACTAGCGGGCAAGAGACCCAGTACTTC. The chain recombines TRBV4-2 with TRBJ2-5, with TRBD2 identical over 11 bases. The CDR3 loop spans 17 amino acids. Germline V gene sequence: CDR1 LGHNA, CDR2 YNFKEQ. After removal of 1 base from V and 2 bases from J, the junction contained 6 bases not matched to a gene.

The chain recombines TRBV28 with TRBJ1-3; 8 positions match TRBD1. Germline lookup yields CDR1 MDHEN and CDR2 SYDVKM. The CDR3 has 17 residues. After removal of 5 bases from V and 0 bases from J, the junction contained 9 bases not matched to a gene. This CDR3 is CASSPPGTGGSGNTIYF. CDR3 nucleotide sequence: TGTGCCAGCAGTCCCCCCGGGACAGGCGGCTCTGGAAACACCATATATTTT.

The CDR3 reads CASSSPDKTDYGYTF. The CDR3 DNA sequence: TGTGCCAGCAGTTCCCCGGACAAGACAGACTATGGCTACACCTTC. The rearrangement joins TRBV6-6 to TRBJ1-2, with a possible D match to TRBD1 (5 bases). Germline assignment: CDR1 MNHNY and CDR2 SVGAGI (reference sequence). The CDR3 extends over 15 amino acids. Trimming cost V 4 bases and J 3 bases, with 15 bases left between them.

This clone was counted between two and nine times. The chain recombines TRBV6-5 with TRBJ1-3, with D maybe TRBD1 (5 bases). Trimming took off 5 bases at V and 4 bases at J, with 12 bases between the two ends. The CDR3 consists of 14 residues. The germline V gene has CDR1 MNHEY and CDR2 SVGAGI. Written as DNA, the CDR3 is TGTGCCAGCAGTCCCTATAGGGGCGGAAACACCATATATTTT. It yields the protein CASSPYRGGNTIYF.

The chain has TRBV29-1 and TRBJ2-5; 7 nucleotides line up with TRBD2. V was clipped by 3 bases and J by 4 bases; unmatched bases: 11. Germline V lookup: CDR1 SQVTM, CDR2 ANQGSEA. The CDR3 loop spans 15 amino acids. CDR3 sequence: CSVDPHGRPGETQYF. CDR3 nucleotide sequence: TGCAGCGTTGACCCTCACGGGAGGCCAGGAGAGACCCAGTACTTC.

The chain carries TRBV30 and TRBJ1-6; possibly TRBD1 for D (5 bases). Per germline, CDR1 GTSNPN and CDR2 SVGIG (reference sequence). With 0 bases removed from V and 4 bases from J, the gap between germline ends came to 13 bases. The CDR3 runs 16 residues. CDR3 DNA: TGTGCCTGGAGTGTACAGACGGGGGGTTATAATTCACCCCTCCACTTT. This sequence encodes CAWSVQTGGYNSPLHF.

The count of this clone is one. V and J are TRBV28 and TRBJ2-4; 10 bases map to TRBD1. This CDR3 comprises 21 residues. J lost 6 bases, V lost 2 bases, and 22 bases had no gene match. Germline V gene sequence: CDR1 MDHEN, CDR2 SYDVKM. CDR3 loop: CASSLVGWAGTGASQGNIQYF. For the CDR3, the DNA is TGTGCCAGCAGTTTAGTCGGATGGGCCGGGACAGGGGCCTCCCAGGGAAACATTCAGTACTTC.

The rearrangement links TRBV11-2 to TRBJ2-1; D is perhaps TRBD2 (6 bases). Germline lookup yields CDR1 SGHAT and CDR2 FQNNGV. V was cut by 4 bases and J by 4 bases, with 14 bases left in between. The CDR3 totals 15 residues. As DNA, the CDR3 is TGTGCCAGCAGCTACTCCGGGACTGCTTACAATGAGCAGTTCTTC. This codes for CASSYSGTAYNEQFF.

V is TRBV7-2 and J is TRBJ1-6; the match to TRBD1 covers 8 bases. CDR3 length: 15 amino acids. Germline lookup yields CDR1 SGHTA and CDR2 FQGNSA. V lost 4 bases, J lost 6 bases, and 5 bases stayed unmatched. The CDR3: CASSSGQGGNSPLHF. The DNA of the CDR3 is TGTGCCAGCAGCTCCGGACAGGGCGGTAATTCACCCCTCCACTTT.

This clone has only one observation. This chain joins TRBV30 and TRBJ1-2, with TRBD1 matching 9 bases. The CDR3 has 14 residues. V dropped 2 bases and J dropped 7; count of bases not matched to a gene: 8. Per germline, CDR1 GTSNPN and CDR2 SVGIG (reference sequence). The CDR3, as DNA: TGTGCCTGGAGTACCCCGGGACAGGGTGGTGGCTACACCTTC. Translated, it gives CAWSTPGQGGGYTF.

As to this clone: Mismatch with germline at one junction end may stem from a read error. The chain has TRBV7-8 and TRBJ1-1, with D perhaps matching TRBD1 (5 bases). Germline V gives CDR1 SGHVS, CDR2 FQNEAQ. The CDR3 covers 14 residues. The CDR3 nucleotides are TGTGCCAGCAGCTTAGTGGGGCCACAGATAGAAGCTTCCTTT. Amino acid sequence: CASSLVGPQIEASF.

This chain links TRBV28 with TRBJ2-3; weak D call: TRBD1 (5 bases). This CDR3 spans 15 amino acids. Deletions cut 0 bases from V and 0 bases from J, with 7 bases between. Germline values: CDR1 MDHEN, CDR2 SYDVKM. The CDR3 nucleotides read TGTGCCAGCAGTTTATGGACAGCTAGCACAGATACGCAGTATTTT. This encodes CASSLWTASTDTQYF.

The CDR3 spells CASSPTTRREGYEQFF. In DNA form, the CDR3 reads TGTGCCAGCAGCCCGACAACAAGGCGGGAGGGCTATGAGCAGTTCTTC. This rearrangement joins TRBV7-9 to TRBJ2-1; 9 positions match TRBD2. Trimming cost V 5 bases and J 8 bases; bases outside gene matches: 13. The CDR3 has 16 amino acids. Germline V gene sequence: CDR1 SEHNR, CDR2 FQNEAQ (reference sequence).

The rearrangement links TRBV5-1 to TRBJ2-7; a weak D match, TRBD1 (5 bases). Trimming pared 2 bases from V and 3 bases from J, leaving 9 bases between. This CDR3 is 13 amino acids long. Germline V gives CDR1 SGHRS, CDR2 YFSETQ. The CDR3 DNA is TGCGCCAGCAGCTTACAGGAGAACTACGAGCAGTACTTC. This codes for CASSLQENYEQYF.

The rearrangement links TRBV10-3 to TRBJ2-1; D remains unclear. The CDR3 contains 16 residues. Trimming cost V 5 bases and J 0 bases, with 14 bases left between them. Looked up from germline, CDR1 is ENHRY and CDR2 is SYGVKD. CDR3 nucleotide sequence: TGTGCCATCAGTCGAGGAACTTCCAGCTCCTACAATGAGCAGTTCTTC. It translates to CAISRGTSSSYNEQFF.

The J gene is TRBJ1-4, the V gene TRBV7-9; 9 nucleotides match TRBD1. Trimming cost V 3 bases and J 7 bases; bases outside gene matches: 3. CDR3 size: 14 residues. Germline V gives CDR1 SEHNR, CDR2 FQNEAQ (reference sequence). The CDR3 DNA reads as TGTGCCAGCAGCTTGGGGGGACAGGGTGAAAAACTGTTTTTT. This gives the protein CASSLGGQGEKLFF.

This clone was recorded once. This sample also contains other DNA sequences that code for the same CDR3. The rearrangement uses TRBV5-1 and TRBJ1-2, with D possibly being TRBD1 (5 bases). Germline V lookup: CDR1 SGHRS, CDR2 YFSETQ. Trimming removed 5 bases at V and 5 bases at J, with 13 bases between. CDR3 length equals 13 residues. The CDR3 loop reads CASSPPRGYGYTF. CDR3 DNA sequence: TGCGCCAGCAGTCCCCCTAGGGGATATGGCTACACCTTC.

The CDR3 region has the DNA TGCGCCAGCAGCACCGGGGGAAGTGGGGCCAACGTCCTGACTTTC. This sequence encodes CASSTGGSGANVLTF. V usage is TRBV5-1 and J usage is TRBJ2-6, with D maybe TRBD2 (6 bases). This CDR3 is built from 15 residues. Trimming removed 4 bases at V and 3 bases at J, with 11 bases between. The germline V gene has CDR1 SGHRS and CDR2 YFSETQ.

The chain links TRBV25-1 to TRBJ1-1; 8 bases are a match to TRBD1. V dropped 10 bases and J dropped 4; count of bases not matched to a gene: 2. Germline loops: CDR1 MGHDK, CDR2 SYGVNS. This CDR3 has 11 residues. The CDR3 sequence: CATRGPTEAFF. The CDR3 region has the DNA TGTGCCACCAGGGGGCCCACTGAAGCTTTCTTT.

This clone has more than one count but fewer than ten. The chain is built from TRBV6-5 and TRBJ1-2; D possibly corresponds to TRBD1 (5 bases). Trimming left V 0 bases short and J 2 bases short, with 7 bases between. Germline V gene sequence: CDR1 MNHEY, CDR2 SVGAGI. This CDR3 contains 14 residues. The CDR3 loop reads CASSYSRGNYGYTF. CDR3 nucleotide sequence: TGTGCCAGCAGTTACTCGCGGGGGAACTATGGCTACACCTTC.

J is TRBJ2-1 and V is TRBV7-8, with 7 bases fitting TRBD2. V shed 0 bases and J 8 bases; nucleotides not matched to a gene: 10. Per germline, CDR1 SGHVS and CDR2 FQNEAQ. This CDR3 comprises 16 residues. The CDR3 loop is CASSLAGGGERDEQFF. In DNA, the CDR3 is TGTGCCAGCAGCTTAGCCGGGGGAGGGGAAAGGGATGAGCAGTTCTTC.

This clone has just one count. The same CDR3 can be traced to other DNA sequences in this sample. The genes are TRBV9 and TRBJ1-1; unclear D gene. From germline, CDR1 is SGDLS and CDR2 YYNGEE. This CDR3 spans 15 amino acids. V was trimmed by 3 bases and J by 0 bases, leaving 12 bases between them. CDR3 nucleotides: TGTGCCAGCAGCGCCGAGGTACTCATGAACACTGAAGCTTTCTTT. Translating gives CASSAEVLMNTEAFF.

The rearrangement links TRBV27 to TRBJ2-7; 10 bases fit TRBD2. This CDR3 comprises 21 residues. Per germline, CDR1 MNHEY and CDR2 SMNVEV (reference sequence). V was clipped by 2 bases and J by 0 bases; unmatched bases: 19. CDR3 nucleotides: TGTGCCAGCAGTTTAGCGGGCTCTAGCGGGAGTTGGAGGTATCACTCCTACGAGCAGTACTTC. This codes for CASSLAGSSGSWRYHSYEQYF.

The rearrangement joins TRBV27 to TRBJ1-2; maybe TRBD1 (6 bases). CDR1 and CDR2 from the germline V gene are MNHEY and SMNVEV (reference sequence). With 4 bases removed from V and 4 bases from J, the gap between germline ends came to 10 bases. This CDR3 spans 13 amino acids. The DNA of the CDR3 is TGTGCCAGCAGTTCCGGACAGACCTATGGCTACACCTTC. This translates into CASSSGQTYGYTF.

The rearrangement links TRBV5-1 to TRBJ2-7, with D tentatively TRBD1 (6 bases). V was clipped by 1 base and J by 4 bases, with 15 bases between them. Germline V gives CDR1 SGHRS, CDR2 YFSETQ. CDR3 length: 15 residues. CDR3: CASSLRDTPLYEQYF. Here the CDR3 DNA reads TGCGCCAGCAGCTTGCGGGACACCCCTCTGTACGAGCAGTACTTC. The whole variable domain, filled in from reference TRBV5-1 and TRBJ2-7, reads KAGVTQTPRYLIKTRGQQVTLSCSPISGHRSVSWYQQTPGQGLQFLFEYFSETQRNKGNFPGRFSGRQFSNSRSEMNVSTLELGDSALYLCASSLRDTPLYEQYFGPGTRLTVT.